This T cell receptor (beta chain) appears in the sequencing data of a study of human T cells and chemical hapten exposure. The length of the CDR3 is 16 residues. Trimming shortened V by 1 base and J by 0 bases, and 12 bases separated the two germline ends. Germline V gene sequence: CDR1 SGHRS, CDR2 YFSETQ. TCRdb re-called the RACE reads with MiXCR, one entry per CDR3 protein. Among around 100,000 distinct CDR3 sequences listed, 8% to 13% were seen once. Time point denoted: patch test 1, 2 weeks after DPC sensitization. Described treatment: therapeutic diphenylcyclopropenone sensitization with weekly scalp DPC.

This chain connects TRBV5-1 to TRBJ2-3; no clear D gene. This clonotype was obtained from a middle-aged woman with alopecia areata. Some clones in this sample may be carry-over from other donors' samples. Sequences were derived from whole blood, sampled in connection with sensitization to the hapten diphenylcyclopropenone (DPC). The CDR3 here is CASSLSQPFSTDTQYF. CDR3 DNA: TGCGCCAGCAGCTTGTCACAACCCTTTAGCACAGATACGCAGTATTTT.